The entry below describes one T cell receptor (beta chain). As yet, its antigen is unknown. Per germline, CDR1 LNHDA and CDR2 SQIVND (reference sequence). The germline V and J ends were trimmed by 5 bases and 6 bases, with 14 bases remaining between them. CDR3 length: 13 amino acids. The PCR had 60 Vbeta and 13 Jbeta primers. In the study's own analysis: Approximately 11 million shared chains were among the approximately 82 million unique TCR beta chains that a later analysis counted. The assay was immunoSEQ multiplex PCR, and TCRdb's table has in-frame clones only and misses some. D and trimming were read from the DNA, whereas the V and J calls and clone size are those reported in that table. The data show some 150,000 clones, 82% seen once. The data originate from a study of cytomegalovirus exposure and HLA in healthy donors. Regarding the study as a whole: Within an earlier analysis, most TCR beta V segments proved productive either about 90% or about 30% of the time. Researchers reported in a later analysis that common viral pathogens appeared linked to several top clusters. Diagnosis of cytomegalovirus status made by the classifier reportedly showed high specificity and sensitivity.

Specimen: PBMCs. This TCR was recovered from a man younger than 35 in good health and CMV-seropositive. The V gene is TRBV19, the J gene TRBJ2-7; perhaps TRBD1 as D (6 bases). CDR3 nucleotide sequence: TGTGCCAGTAGTCCCTCGACAGGCTTCGAGCAGTACTTC. Protein: CASSPSTGFEQYF.